Each of the 5 T cell receptor beta chains below was sequenced from the same sample in a study of blood T cell repertoires in COVID-19. TCRdb keeps only in-frame clones here, not all; method: immunoSEQ multiplex PCR. The table has 150,000 to 180,000 clones, about 73% seen once. Sequencing used peripheral blood. The receptors come from a man aged 80 or over with acute or convalescent COVID-19.

V usage is TRBV18 and J usage is TRBJ1-1; D is ambiguous. CDR3 length: 15 amino acids. Germline CDR1 reads KGHSH; CDR2 reads LQKENI. V was clipped by 3 bases and J by 0 bases, with 11 bases between them. CDR3 coding DNA: TGTGCCAGCTCACCCCGGGATCTGATGAACACTGAAGCTTTCTTT. Translated: CASSPRDLMNTEAFF.

V usage is TRBV29-1 and J usage is TRBJ2-5; a possible D gene is TRBD1 (5 bases). Germline V gene sequence: CDR1 SQVTM, CDR2 ANQGSEA. Trimming stripped 6 bases from V and 2 bases from J, with 10 bases between. This CDR3 is 12 amino acids long. CDR3 coding DNA: TGCAGCGTCAGGGATCTTCAAGAGACCCAGTACTTC. It yields the protein CSVRDLQETQYF. Complete variable domain (other parts from reference TRBV29-1 and TRBJ2-5): SAVISQKPSRDICQRGTSLTIQCQVDSQVTMMFWYRQQPGQSLTLIATANQGSEATYESGFVIDKFPISRPNLTFSTLTVSNMSPEDSSIYLCSVRDLQETQYFGPGTRLLVL.

V and J are TRBV3-1 (or the pseudogene TRBV3-2) and TRBJ1-6, with D unclear. The CDR3 has 15 amino acids. The ends were cut back, 0 bases at V and 9 bases at J, with 12 bases in the middle. Germline V CDR1 and CDR2: LGHDT, YNNKEL (reference sequence). CDR3 loop: CASSQDSSRRSPLHF. The CDR3 nucleotides are TGTGCCAGCAGCCAAGATTCGTCGAGGCGTTCACCCCTCCACTTT.

CDR3: CASRKRTSGEETQYF. Written as DNA, the CDR3 is TGTGCCAGCAGGAAACGGACTAGCGGGGAAGAGACCCAGTACTTC. V usage is TRBV6-5 and J usage is TRBJ2-5; 12 bases line up with TRBD2. CDR3 length: 15 amino acids. The V gene end was trimmed by 6 bases and the J gene end by 3 bases; junction bases not matched to a gene: 5. Germline-derived CDR1 and CDR2 are MNHEY and SVGAGI.

The genes are TRBV12-3 or TRBV12-4 and TRBJ2-5; 7 bases are shared with TRBD1. CDR3 size: 13 residues. With 7 bases clipped from V and 4 bases from J, the junction kept 6 bases outside the gene matches. CDR3 in amino acids: CASTGQVGETQYF. The DNA of the CDR3 is TGTGCCAGCACTGGACAGGTAGGAGAGACCCAGTACTTC.